The 28 T cell receptor beta chains below come from one sample, sequenced in a study of blood T cells in healthy people across ages. Combining a sample-barcoded 5' primer with a J-beta primer mix, a second PCR ran for roughly 7 to 11 cycles. One entry per CDR3 protein, called by TCRdb with MiXCR from the 5' RACE reads. The sample has about 1 million distinct CDR3 sequences; 45% are singletons. The specimen sequenced was blood. The receptors come from a woman aged 60-75 years in good health.

The chain links TRBV29-1 to TRBJ2-5, with D uncertain. The J call may be incorrect, as the DNA end agrees better with TRBJ2-1. Germline CDR1 and CDR2: SQVTM and ANQGSEA. This CDR3 has 13 amino acids. The CDR3 nucleotides are TGCAGTGCCGACCGCCTTATGTCTGAGACCCAGTTCTTC. As protein: CSADRLMSETQFF.

The chain links TRBV20-1 to TRBJ1-4; D ambiguous. Germline values: CDR1 DFQATT, CDR2 SNEGSKA (reference sequence). The CDR3 totals 13 residues. Trimming removed 4 bases at V and 7 bases at J, with 13 bases between. For the CDR3, the DNA is TGCAGTGCTATCAAGTCCCTGAGTGAAAAACTGTTTTTT. It codes for CSAIKSLSEKLFF.

The V and J genes are TRBV10-3 and TRBJ1-1; D is perhaps TRBD1 (5 bases). This CDR3 contains 12 residues. The germline V gene encodes CDR1 ENHRY and CDR2 SYGVKD. With 6 bases removed from V and 7 bases from J, the gap between germline ends came to 12 bases. The CDR3 DNA follows: TGTGCCATCAGGGTGGCAGGGTATGAAGCTTTCTTT. Protein: CAIRVAGYEAFF.

The chain links TRBV14 to TRBJ1-2, with D possibly being TRBD1 (6 bases). V was cut by 3 bases and J by 4 bases, with 15 bases left in between. This CDR3 region has 15 residues. CDR1 and CDR2 from the germline V gene are SGHDN and FVKESK. CDR3 protein: CASSQAGAGAYGYTF. The CDR3 DNA is TGTGCCAGCAGCCAGGCTGGGGCAGGGGCCTATGGCTACACCTTC.

The rearrangement uses TRBV15 and TRBJ2-3, with 10 bases identical to TRBD2. V shed 8 bases and J 0 bases; nucleotides not matched to a gene: 5. The V gene's germline CDR1 is LNHNV and CDR2 YYDKDF (reference sequence). The CDR3 contains 15 residues. CDR3 nucleotides: TGTGCCACCCGGACTAGCGGACTTAGCACAGATACGCAGTATTTT. This encodes CATRTSGLSTDTQYF.

This sequence joins TRBV6-1 and TRBJ2-7; 7 nucleotides match TRBD2. The ends lost 4 bases at V and 4 bases at J; junction bases unmatched: 13. CDR3 size: 16 residues. The germline CDR1 and CDR2 sequences are MNHNS and SASEGT. CDR3 region: CASSGALARGSYEQYF. CDR3 bases: TGTGCCAGCAGTGGAGCACTAGCGAGAGGATCTTACGAGCAGTACTTC.

The V and J genes are TRBV20-1 and TRBJ2-2; TRBD1 aligns across 7 bases. Per the germline V gene, CDR1 is DFQATT and CDR2 is SNEGSKA (reference sequence). This CDR3 has 13 amino acids. The junction had 3 bases not matched to a gene; V was cut back by 6 bases and J by 2 bases. CDR3 nucleotides: TGCAGTGCGCGGACAGGAAACACCGGGGAGCTGTTTTTT. Translated: CSARTGNTGELFF.

This clonotype was recorded at least ten times. The chain joins TRBV20-1 to TRBJ2-7; 8 bases map to TRBD2. The germline CDR1 and CDR2 sequences are DFQATT and SNEGSKA (reference sequence). The CDR3 sequence is 13 residues long. The CDR3 nucleotides read TGCAGCGCCCGGGCGGGGGGCTCCTACGAGCAGTACTTC. Its protein is CSARAGGSYEQYF.

The rearrangement links TRBV5-1 to TRBJ2-3; a weak D match, TRBD1 (5 bases). With 1 base removed from V and 3 bases from J, the gap between germline ends came to 15 bases. The CDR3 extends over 16 amino acids. Germline V gene data show CDR1 as SGHRS and CDR2 as YFSETQ. This CDR3 is CASSLSAGIATDTQYF. In nucleotides, the CDR3 is TGCGCCAGCAGCTTGTCGGCAGGGATTGCAACAGATACGCAGTATTTT.

This clonotype was detected a few times. The chain links TRBV5-1 to TRBJ2-1; 7 bases fit TRBD1. V was pared by 4 bases and J by 6 bases, with 10 bases of the junction left unmatched. The CDR3 loop spans 15 amino acids. Germline V lookup: CDR1 SGHRS, CDR2 YFSETQ. CDR3: CASSHTGADFNEQFF. CDR3 DNA sequence: TGCGCCAGCAGCCACACAGGGGCGGACTTCAATGAGCAGTTCTTC.

The genes are TRBV20-1 and TRBJ2-1; D tentatively reads TRBD1 or TRBD2 (5 bases each). This CDR3 contains 14 residues. Germline CDR1 is DFQATT and CDR2 is SNEGSKA (reference sequence). Trimming removed 5 bases at V and 4 bases at J, with 15 bases between. In DNA form, the CDR3 reads TGCAGTGCTCTTACCGGGACGCCGTACAATGAGCAGTTCTTC. Residues: CSALTGTPYNEQFF.

This sequence joins TRBV20-1 and TRBJ2-7; D is uncertain. The end of the DNA aligns better with TRBJ2-5, so the J call may be wrong. The CDR3 is 13 amino acids. Germline CDR1 is DFQATT and CDR2 is SNEGSKA (reference sequence). The chain's CDR3 is CSAGPSVWETQYF. CDR3 DNA: TGCAGTGCAGGGCCTTCCGTCTGGGAGACCCAGTACTTC.

The V call is TRBV7-9, the J call TRBJ2-7, with 7 bases fitting TRBD1. Germline loops: CDR1 SEHNR, CDR2 FQNEAQ (reference sequence). The junction had 12 bases not matched to a gene; V was cut back by 4 bases and J by 3 bases. The CDR3 has 16 amino acids. CDR3 bases: TGTGCCAGCAGCTCACACAGGGGAAAGGTCGACTACGAGCAGTACTTC. This translates into CASSSHRGKVDYEQYF.

This chain joins TRBV7-7 and TRBJ2-5; 12 nucleotides match TRBD2. Germline loops: CDR1 SSHAT, CDR2 FNYEAQ (reference sequence). The V segment lost 4 bases and the J segment 4 bases; nucleotides outside the gene matches: 4. The CDR3 is 15 amino acids. The CDR3 spells CASSSRLAGAETQYF. The CDR3 coding sequence is TGTGCCAGCAGCTCCCGACTAGCGGGAGCAGAGACCCAGTACTTC.

The chain recombines TRBV5-1 with TRBJ2-5; 7 nucleotides line up with TRBD2. The end of the DNA is better explained by TRBJ2-7, so the J call may be wrong. CDR1 and CDR2 from the germline V gene are SGHRS and YFSETQ. The CDR3 has 15 amino acids. The CDR3 sequence is CASSLSSGILYEQYF. For the CDR3, the DNA is TGCGCCAGCAGCTTGTCTAGCGGAATTTTATACGAGCAGTACTTC.

This rearrangement joins TRBV6-5 to TRBJ2-2, with D hard to call. V was trimmed by 5 bases and J by 5 bases, leaving 9 bases between them. CDR3 length: 13 residues. Per the germline V gene, CDR1 is MNHEY and CDR2 is SVGAGI. CDR3 DNA sequence: TGTGCCAGCAGTACCCATGGTACCGGGGAGCTGTTTTTT. Amino acid sequence: CASSTHGTGELFF.

The table lists this clonotype with a few counts. V gene TRBV4-1 combines with J gene TRBJ2-7; 9 bases agree with TRBD2. Trimming took 1 base from V and 2 from J; bases not matched to a gene: 6. Germline CDR1 MGHRA, CDR2 YSYEKL. The CDR3 has 16 amino acids. Here the CDR3 reads CASSQVGGRAPYEQYF. The CDR3 DNA reads as TGCGCCAGCAGCCAAGTTGGCGGGAGGGCTCCCTACGAGCAGTACTTC.

Turning to this clonotype: A read error may account for a junction end that differs from germline. This chain connects TRBV10-3 to TRBJ1-3; the match to TRBD1 covers 7 bases. There are 15 residues in the CDR3. Germline-derived CDR1 and CDR2 are ENHRY and SYGVKD. The CDR3 spells CAISAGQASGNTIYF. For the CDR3, the DNA is TGTGCCATCAGTGCTGGACAGGCCTCTGGGAACACCATATATTTT.

There are a few counts of this clonotype. The chain carries TRBV10-3 and TRBJ2-7; perhaps TRBD2 as D (6 bases). The CDR3 consists of 16 residues. Germline V gene sequence: CDR1 ENHRY, CDR2 SYGVKD. V was clipped by 2 bases and J by 0 bases, with 14 bases between them. The CDR3 reads CAISEPGKGGSYEQYF. CDR3 DNA sequence: TGTGCCATCAGTGAGCCCGGGAAGGGAGGCTCCTACGAGCAGTACTTC.

This chain joins TRBV7-8 and TRBJ1-5, with D possibly matching TRBD1 (5 bases). This CDR3 is 15 amino acids long. Germline CDR1 reads SGHVS; CDR2 reads FQNEAQ. The V gene lost 3 bases and the J gene lost 4 bases, with 13 bases spanning the gap. In DNA form, the CDR3 reads TGTGCCAGCAGCTTTGCCGGGACTCTGAATCAGCCCCAGCATTTT. It encodes CASSFAGTLNQPQHF.

This rearrangement joins TRBV7-3 to TRBJ2-5, with 7 bases that match TRBD1. Per the germline V gene, CDR1 is SGHTA and CDR2 is FQGTGA. Trimming removed 5 bases from V and 1 base from J; junction bases left unmatched: 4. CDR3 length: 14 amino acids. The CDR3 DNA follows: TGTGCCAGCAGCCCAACAGGGGTCCAAGAGACCCAGTACTTC. This sequence encodes CASSPTGVQETQYF.

This clonotype was counted only a few times. The V gene is TRBV7-2, the J gene TRBJ2-3; D is ambiguous. Looked up from germline, CDR1 is SGHTA and CDR2 is FQGNSA. This CDR3 has 12 residues. V lost 5 bases, J lost 9 bases, and 12 bases lay in between. The CDR3 DNA is TGTGCCAGCAGCAGCCAGCCGCCGACGCAGTATTTT. Its protein product is CASSSQPPTQYF.

In this sample, this clonotype turned up many times. J is TRBJ2-3 and V is TRBV5-5, with 10 bases that match TRBD1. The CDR3 spans 17 residues. V dropped 3 bases and J dropped 1; count of bases not matched to a gene: 8. Germline CDR1 reads SGHKS; CDR2 reads YYEKEE (reference sequence). The CDR3 DNA follows: TGTGCCAGCAGCTCGACCCTGACAGGGGGCGGCACAGATACGCAGTATTTT. This gives the protein CASSSTLTGGGTDTQYF.

This clonotype was seen once. The chain links TRBV7-8 to TRBJ2-1, with no clear D. With 2 bases removed from V and 6 bases from J, the gap between germline ends came to 8 bases. The CDR3 runs to 13 residues. Germline CDR1 SGHVS, CDR2 FQNEAQ. CDR3 protein: CASSLRSSNEQFF. CDR3 bases: TGTGCCAGCAGCTTAAGGTCCAGCAATGAGCAGTTCTTC.

This clonotype is medium-sized within its sample. This rearrangement joins TRBV7-3 to TRBJ2-5; weak D call: TRBD1 (6 bases). Germline lookup yields CDR1 SGHTA and CDR2 FQGTGA. V was trimmed by 5 bases and J by 5 bases, leaving 18 bases between them. The CDR3 runs 15 residues. The CDR3 here is CASSSTGHGVETQYF. The CDR3 DNA sequence: TGTGCCAGCAGCAGCACGGGACACGGAGTGGAGACCCAGTACTTC.

This chain joins TRBV20-1 and TRBJ2-5; D gene ambiguous. Trimming left V 3 bases short and J 0 bases short, with 5 bases between. Germline CDR1 reads DFQATT; CDR2 reads SNEGSKA (reference sequence). This CDR3 region has 12 residues. CDR3 sequence: CSASTNQETQYF. In DNA, the CDR3 is TGCAGTGCTAGTACAAACCAAGAGACCCAGTACTTC.

The CDR3 sequence is CATQFRDRAAGELFF. The CDR3 nucleotides are TGTGCCACCCAGTTTAGGGACAGGGCCGCCGGGGAGCTGTTTTTT. The J gene is TRBJ2-2, the V gene TRBV27; 9 positions agree with TRBD1. The ends lost 10 bases at V and 6 bases at J; junction bases unmatched: 12. This CDR3 contains 15 residues. The germline V gene encodes CDR1 MNHEY and CDR2 SMNVEV (reference sequence).

The CDR3 DNA follows: TGCAGTGCTCACCGACAGGGGAACACCGGGGAGCTGTTTTTT. Its protein is CSAHRQGNTGELFF. The V call is TRBV20-1, the J call TRBJ2-2; 7 bases are a match to TRBD1. The CDR3 runs to 14 residues. Trimming at V came to 5 bases and at J to 1 base, leaving 4 bases not matched to a gene. Germline CDR1 DFQATT, CDR2 SNEGSKA (reference sequence).